Presented here are 9 T cell receptor beta chains from one specimen sequenced in a study of OX40 agonist ivuxolimab in advanced cancers. Clones were read by immunoSEQ multiplex PCR, and TCRdb kept only the in-frame ones, dropping some. This repertoire shows some 55,000 clones, approximately 80% found once; its top ten account for around 4.5%. Material: CD4+ or CD8+ T cells sorted from blood, obtained in a trial of the OX40 agonist ivuxolimab. These receptors all come from an adult with an advanced solid tumor such as melanoma, head and neck, liver or kidney cancer.

This clone was detected once. V and J are TRBV11-2 and TRBJ2-1; the D is unclear. The germline V gene has CDR1 SGHAT and CDR2 FQNNGV. The CDR3 consists of 14 residues. Trimming removed 0 bases at V and 6 bases at J, with 9 bases between. CDR3 protein: CASSLDLWSNEQFF. The CDR3 region has the DNA TGTGCCAGCAGCTTAGATCTATGGAGCAATGAGCAGTTCTTC.

The rearrangement joins TRBV18 to TRBJ2-1; TRBD2 is a possible D gene (7 bases). V was pared by 6 bases and J by 9 bases, with 15 bases between. The CDR3 runs to 13 residues. Looked up from germline, CDR1 is KGHSH and CDR2 is LQKENI. The DNA of the CDR3 is TGTGCCAGCTCGGCGGGGGCAGCCGGTGAGCAGTTCTTC. As protein: CASSAGAAGEQFF. The whole variable domain, remainder taken from reference TRBV18 and TRBJ2-1, is NAGVMQNPRHLVRRRGQEARLRCSPMKGHSHVYWYRQLPEEGLKFMVYLQKENIIDESGMPKERFSAEFPKEGPSILRIQQVVRGDSAAYFCASSAGAAGEQFFGPGTRLTVL.

There are many counts of this clone. This sequence joins TRBV19 and TRBJ1-5; 7 nucleotides agree with TRBD1. V was clipped by 6 bases and J by 4 bases; unmatched bases: 9. Per the germline V gene, CDR1 is LNHDA and CDR2 is SQIVND (reference sequence). The CDR3 totals 15 residues. CDR3 coding DNA: TGTGCCAGTAGAGGAGGTCAGGGGGGTAATCAGCCCCAGCATTTT. The encoded protein is CASRGGQGGNQPQHF.

The J gene is TRBJ1-3, the V gene TRBV27, with D possibly being TRBD1 (6 bases). Per the germline V gene, CDR1 is MNHEY and CDR2 is SMNVEV (reference sequence). V lost 2 bases, J lost 2 bases, and 10 bases lay in between. The CDR3 has 15 amino acids. The CDR3 bases are TGTGCCAGCAGTTTACGGGAGGGGGCTGGAAACACCATATATTTT. Translating it yields CASSLREGAGNTIYF.

The genes are TRBV28 and TRBJ2-3; 7 bases are shared with TRBD2. Germline CDR1 reads MDHEN; CDR2 reads SYDVKM. The CDR3 has 13 amino acids. After removal of 2 bases from V and 8 bases from J, the junction contained 4 bases not matched to a gene. The CDR3, as DNA: TGTGCCAGCAGTTTAGGGGGGGAGCGTACGCAGTATTTT. The encoded protein is CASSLGGERTQYF.

This clone was seen once. The CDR3: CASSLLGQGVGGYTF. DNA of the CDR3: TGTGCCAGCAGCTTATTAGGACAGGGGGTAGGAGGCTACACCTTC. The gene calls are TRBV5-6 and TRBJ1-2; 10 positions agree with TRBD1. The CDR3 runs 15 residues. Germline V gene sequence: CDR1 SGHDT, CDR2 YYEEEE. Trimming cost V 2 bases and J 8 bases; bases outside gene matches: 9.

The rearrangement joins TRBV7-2 to TRBJ2-2; D is undetermined. Trimming left V 6 bases short and J 1 base short, with 0 bases between. Germline V gene lookup returns CDR1 SGHTA and CDR2 FQGNSA. CDR3 length equals 11 residues. CDR3 amino acids: CASRNTGELFF. As DNA, the CDR3 is TGTGCCAGCAGGAACACCGGGGAGCTGTTTTTT.

DNA for the CDR3: TGTGCCTGGGGACTAGCGGGAGATGGGGAGACCCAGTACTTC. Its protein is CAWGLAGDGETQYF. V is TRBV30 and J is TRBJ2-5; 13 nucleotides match TRBD2. Germline CDR1 GTSNPN, CDR2 SVGIG (reference sequence). With 5 bases clipped from V and 5 bases from J, the junction kept 5 bases outside the gene matches. This CDR3 has 14 amino acids. Full variable domain (remainder filled in from reference TRBV30 and TRBJ2-5): SQTIHQWPATLVQPVGSPLSLECTVEGTSNPNLYWYRQAAGRGLQLLFYSVGIGQISSEVPQNLSASRPQDRQFILSSKKLLLSDSGFYLCAWGLAGDGETQYFGPGTRLLVL.

The chain couples TRBV29-1 to TRBJ2-2; D perhaps matches TRBD1 (6 bases). The V gene lost 0 bases and the J gene lost 8 bases, with 13 bases spanning the gap. The CDR3 has 14 amino acids. The germline V gene encodes CDR1 SQVTM and CDR2 ANQGSEA. The CDR3 loop is CSVEDRGFVGELFF. CDR3 DNA: TGCAGCGTTGAAGATAGGGGGTTTGTAGGGGAGCTGTTTTTT.